The 30 T cell receptor beta chains below were found in one sample sequenced in a study of cytomegalovirus exposure and HLA in healthy donors. The PCR used 60 Vbeta and 13 Jbeta primers. The assay was immunoSEQ multiplex PCR, and TCRdb's table has in-frame clones only and misses some. The data contain about 200,000 clones, around 78% of them singletons. Sequencing was done on a sample of PBMCs. The receptors stem from a man aged 25 to 45 in good health and CMV-seronegative.

The chain links TRBV28 to TRBJ2-5; TRBD1 matches 8 bases. The assigned J gene may be wrong: the sequence end matches TRBJ2-7 better. The CDR3 consists of 16 residues. Germline loops: CDR1 MDHEN, CDR2 SYDVKM. CDR3 sequence reads: CASSSTRQGPSYEQYF. The CDR3 DNA is TGTGCCAGCAGCTCCACCCGACAGGGGCCTTCCTACGAGCAGTACTTC.

The V gene is TRBV7-9, the J gene TRBJ2-5; 8 bases map to TRBD2. This CDR3 has 14 amino acids. Trimming took 7 bases from V and 0 from J; bases not matched to a gene: 4. Germline CDR1 reads SEHNR; CDR2 reads FQNEAQ (reference sequence). Here the CDR3 reads CASMSSGYQETQYF. CDR3 in DNA: TGTGCCAGCATGTCTAGCGGGTACCAAGAGACCCAGTACTTC.

V usage is TRBV2 and J usage is TRBJ2-1, with 12 positions matching TRBD2. V was pared by 3 bases and J by 6 bases, with 3 bases of the junction left unmatched. The germline V gene encodes CDR1 SNHLY and CDR2 FYNNEI. The length of the CDR3 is 15 residues. The CDR3 region is CASSDLAGGVNEQFF. The CDR3, as DNA: TGTGCCAGCAGTGACCTAGCGGGAGGGGTCAATGAGCAGTTCTTC.

With regard to this clone: One end of the junction fails to match germline, which may point to a read error. The chain couples TRBV7-7 to TRBJ2-1; a weak D match, TRBD2 (6 bases). From germline, CDR1 is SSHAT and CDR2 FNYEAQ (reference sequence). This CDR3 region has 15 residues. The CDR3, as DNA: TGTGCTAGCAGCTTTGGAGGGGAAACCTACAATGAGCAGTTCTTC. Translation gives CASSFGGETYNEQFF.

The chain combines TRBV9 with TRBJ2-1; 11 nucleotides agree with TRBD2. After removal of 0 bases from V and 5 bases from J, the junction contained 4 bases not matched to a gene. CDR1 and CDR2 from the germline V gene are SGDLS and YYNGEE. The CDR3 extends over 16 amino acids. Written as DNA, the CDR3 is TGTGCCAGCAGCGTAGTTGGGACTAGCGGAGACAATGAGCAGTTCTTC. It yields the protein CASSVVGTSGDNEQFF. Drawing the rest from reference TRBV9 and TRBJ2-1, the complete variable domain is DSGVTQTPKHLITATGQRVTLRCSPRSGDLSVYWYQQSLDQGLQFLIQYYNGEERAKGNILERFSAQQFPDLHSELNLSSLELGDSALYFCASSVVGTSGDNEQFFGPGTRLTVL.

The chain is built from TRBV27 and TRBJ2-2; D unclear. Germline V gives CDR1 MNHEY, CDR2 SMNVEV (reference sequence). The CDR3 totals 12 residues. V lost 4 bases to trimming and J lost 5 bases, with 5 bases between them. The CDR3 DNA is TGTGCCAGCAGTTCCCCAACCGGGGAGCTGTTTTTT. Amino acid sequence: CASSSPTGELFF.

The chain links TRBV9 to TRBJ1-3, with D unresolved. The CDR3 consists of 15 residues. Trimming pared 3 bases from V and 0 bases from J, leaving 10 bases between. Per germline, CDR1 SGDLS and CDR2 YYNGEE. The CDR3 protein is CASSGTAGSGNTIYF. The CDR3 bases are TGTGCCAGCAGCGGTACAGCGGGCTCTGGAAACACCATATATTTT.

This clone was detected ten times or more. DNA for the CDR3: TGTGCCAGCAGATACCGGGACAGCGCCAACTATGGCTACACCTTC. Its translation is CASRYRDSANYGYTF. V usage is TRBV6-5 and J usage is TRBJ1-2; 7 bases map to TRBD1. Germline-derived CDR1 and CDR2 are MNHEY and SVGAGI. There are 15 residues in the CDR3. With 6 bases clipped from V and 2 bases from J, the junction kept 9 bases outside the gene matches.

The chain couples TRBV28 to TRBJ2-7, with 11 bases lining up with TRBD2. With 3 bases clipped from V and 3 bases from J, the junction kept 4 bases outside the gene matches. Looked up from germline, CDR1 is MDHEN and CDR2 is SYDVKM. This CDR3 comprises 15 residues. CDR3 sequence: CASSFGTSGYYEQYF. The CDR3, as DNA: TGTGCCAGCAGTTTTGGGACTAGCGGATACTACGAGCAGTACTTC.

This clone was detected only a few times. The J gene is TRBJ2-1, the V gene TRBV19; TRBD2 aligns across 7 bases. The CDR3 length is 15 residues. The germline CDR1 and CDR2 sequences are LNHDA and SQIVND (reference sequence). V gave up 4 bases and J gave up 3 bases; unmatched junction bases: 6. The CDR3 spells CASSTGLVGYNEQFF. The CDR3 DNA follows: TGTGCCAGTAGTACCGGACTAGTCGGCTACAATGAGCAGTTCTTC.

This clone was seen just once. The chain joins TRBV4-1 to TRBJ1-5; TRBD1 is a possible D gene (5 bases). The germline gives CDR1 MGHRA, CDR2 YSYEKL. This CDR3 contains 14 residues. V was shortened by 6 bases and J by 0 bases, with 9 bases between the two germline ends. The CDR3 spells CASRQDDSNQPQHF. The DNA of the CDR3 is TGCGCCAGCAGACAGGATGATAGCAATCAGCCCCAGCATTTT.

In this sample, this clone turned up a few times. As DNA, the CDR3 is TGTGCCAGCAGGCGGGGGGAAACTGAAGCTTTCTTT. Its translation is CASRRGETEAFF. V and J are TRBV6-5 and TRBJ1-1; possible D gene TRBD1, 5 bases. V was clipped by 6 bases and J by 5 bases, with 10 bases between them. Germline CDR1 and CDR2: MNHEY and SVGAGI. This CDR3 has 12 amino acids.

In its sample, this clone was seen once. The chain links TRBV29-1 to TRBJ1-4; D not resolved. CDR1 and CDR2 (germline): SQVTM, ANQGSEA. The V end was cut by 4 bases, the J end by 8 bases, with 11 bases between. There are 12 residues in the CDR3. CDR3 sequence reads: CSVATEGEKLFF. The CDR3 bases are TGCAGCGTTGCAACAGAGGGAGAAAAACTGTTTTTT.

The chain joins TRBV27 to TRBJ2-7, with a possible D match to TRBD2 (5 bases). The CDR3 sequence is 17 residues long. V lost 4 bases, J lost 2 bases, and 21 bases lay in between. CDR1 is MNHEY and CDR2 is SMNVEV in the germline V gene (reference sequence). The CDR3 sequence: CASSSNLGGSLAYEQYF. The CDR3 nucleotides are TGTGCCAGCAGTTCGAATCTCGGAGGCAGCCTCGCCTACGAGCAGTACTTC.

The table lists this clone with a few counts. CDR3 sequence: CASSEVSNREQYF. The CDR3 DNA reads TGTGCCAGCAGTGAGGTCAGTAATCGCGAGCAGTACTTC. The chain uses TRBV6-1 and TRBJ2-7; D is ambiguous. This CDR3 contains 13 residues. Germline assignment: CDR1 MNHNS and CDR2 SASEGT. V lost 3 bases and J 6 bases, leaving 12 bases between the germline ends.

This chain uses TRBV9 with TRBJ1-2, with 8 bases fitting TRBD1. In germline, CDR1 is SGDLS, CDR2 YYNGEE. The CDR3 totals 15 residues. V shed 0 bases and J 6 bases; nucleotides not matched to a gene: 7. CDR3 loop: CASSVDLQGADGYTF. For the CDR3, the DNA is TGTGCCAGCAGCGTAGACTTGCAGGGGGCGGATGGCTACACCTTC.

The genes are TRBV9 and TRBJ2-3; 8 positions match TRBD2. Germline loops: CDR1 SGDLS, CDR2 YYNGEE. This CDR3 is built from 15 residues. V shed 4 bases and J 4 bases; nucleotides not matched to a gene: 8. CDR3 in amino acids: CASSPTAGGADTQYF. CDR3 bases: TGTGCCAGCAGCCCCACGGCGGGAGGTGCAGATACGCAGTATTTT.

V usage is TRBV6-5 and J usage is TRBJ1-6, with D hard to call. V lost 0 bases, J lost 7 bases, and 10 bases lay in between. Germline CDR1 and CDR2: MNHEY and SVGAGI. This CDR3 region has 15 residues. The CDR3 loop is CASSYSEHGNSPLHF. CDR3 nucleotide sequence: TGTGCCAGCAGTTACTCAGAACACGGGAATTCACCCCTCCACTTT.

The chain recombines TRBV11-3 with TRBJ2-2; D might be TRBD1 (5 bases). Trimming took 5 bases from V and 3 from J, leaving 10 bases between them. Germline assignment: CDR1 SGHNT and CDR2 YENEEA. This CDR3 is 14 amino acids long. CDR3 DNA: TGTGCCAGCAGCGCCCCAGGGCACACCGGGGAGCTGTTTTTT. Protein product: CASSAPGHTGELFF.

The chain links TRBV30 to TRBJ2-1; tentatively, D is TRBD2 (6 bases). CDR3 length equals 13 residues. Germline V gene data show CDR1 as GTSNPN and CDR2 as SVGIG (reference sequence). Trimming took 8 bases from V and 7 from J, leaving 18 bases between them. CDR3 amino acids: CARGLSLGNEQFF. CDR3 bases: TGTGCCAGGGGACTGAGCCTTGGGAATGAGCAGTTCTTC.

This sequence joins TRBV30 and TRBJ2-3, with 8 bases that match TRBD2. CDR1 and CDR2 (germline): GTSNPN, SVGIG (reference sequence). There are 13 residues in the CDR3. The V gene end was trimmed by 2 bases and the J gene end by 6 bases; junction bases not matched to a gene: 4. CDR3 in amino acids: CAWSRGGADTQYF. The CDR3, as DNA: TGTGCCTGGAGTCGGGGGGGCGCGGATACGCAGTATTTT.

The genes are TRBV10-3 and TRBJ1-1, with TRBD1 matching over 8 bases. The CDR3 is made up of 14 amino acids. Germline CDR1 is ENHRY and CDR2 is SYGVKD. Trimming cost V 6 bases and J 5 bases; bases outside gene matches: 8. The CDR3 spells CAISAQGADTEAFF. CDR3 sequence (DNA): TGTGCCATCAGCGCCCAGGGGGCAGATACTGAAGCTTTCTTT.

This clone was counted only a few times. The chain joins TRBV18 to TRBJ2-5; D perhaps matches TRBD1 (6 bases). CDR1 is KGHSH and CDR2 is LQKENI in the germline V gene. V gave up 2 bases and J gave up 1 base, with 8 bases separating them. The CDR3 has 14 residues. CDR3 sequence reads: CASSPTGLQETQYF. For the CDR3, the DNA is TGTGCCAGCTCACCAACAGGGCTCCAAGAGACCCAGTACTTC.

CDR3 DNA sequence: TGTGCCAGTAGCTCCGGGACAGGGGAATATAATTCACCCCTCCACTTT. Translated: CASSSGTGEYNSPLHF. The rearrangement uses TRBV19 and TRBJ1-6; 10 bases map to TRBD1. V lost 6 bases and J lost 4; bases outside the gene matches: 6. Germline assignment: CDR1 LNHDA and CDR2 SQIVND (reference sequence). This CDR3 spans 16 amino acids.

The J gene is TRBJ2-1, the V gene TRBV11-2; TRBD2 is a possible D gene (6 bases). The CDR3 has 14 residues. Germline assignment: CDR1 SGHAT and CDR2 FQNNGV. Between the trimmed V and J ends, which lost 7 bases and 13 bases, there was a span of 23 bases. The CDR3 reads CASTANRGTEVQFF. CDR3 DNA sequence: TGTGCCAGCACCGCAAATCGGGGGACTGAAGTACAGTTCTTC.

The CDR3: CASSLPDRATEAFF. The CDR3 DNA reads TGTGCCAGCAGCCTACCGGACAGGGCCACTGAAGCTTTCTTT. The V gene is TRBV11-2, the J gene TRBJ1-1, with TRBD1 matching over 8 bases. The V segment lost 5 bases and the J segment 4 bases; nucleotides outside the gene matches: 6. In germline, CDR1 is SGHAT, CDR2 FQNNGV. CDR3 length: 14 residues.

This sequence joins TRBV7-2 and TRBJ1-2; weak D call: TRBD1 (6 bases). The length of the CDR3 is 15 residues. The germline CDR1 and CDR2 sequences are SGHTA and FQGNSA. Between the trimmed V and J ends, which lost 1 base and 1 base, there was a span of 10 bases. As DNA, the CDR3 is TGTGCCAGCAGCTTAGTGGCCAGGGGTAACTATGGCTACACCTTC. It specifies CASSLVARGNYGYTF. Variable domain in full (rest from reference TRBV7-2 and TRBJ1-2): GAGVSQSPSNKVTEKGKDVELRCDPISGHTALYWYRQSLGQGLEFLIYFQGNSAPDKSGLPSDRFSAERTGGSVSTLTIQRTQQEDSAVYLCASSLVARGNYGYTFGSGTRLTVV.

The genes are TRBV9 and TRBJ2-2, with D perhaps matching TRBD2 (5 bases). Trimming cost V 1 base and J 7 bases, with 14 bases left between them. Germline V lookup: CDR1 SGDLS, CDR2 YYNGEE. The CDR3 has 15 residues. In nucleotides, the CDR3 is TGTGCCAGCAGCGTATGGAGGTCAGCCAACGGGGAGCTGTTTTTT. Translating it yields CASSVWRSANGELFF. Variable domain in full (rest from reference TRBV9 and TRBJ2-2): DSGVTQTPKHLITATGQRVTLRCSPRSGDLSVYWYQQSLDQGLQFLIQYYNGEERAKGNILERFSAQQFPDLHSELNLSSLELGDSALYFCASSVWRSANGELFFGEGSRLTVL.

The chain uses TRBV7-9 and TRBJ2-4; D may be TRBD2 (6 bases). Germline assignment: CDR1 SEHNR and CDR2 FQNEAQ (reference sequence). Trimming left V 2 bases short and J 2 bases short, with 13 bases between. The CDR3 is 16 residues long. The CDR3 sequence: CASSLMTAGTKNIQYF. The CDR3 DNA is TGTGCCAGCAGCTTAATGACTGCGGGAACCAAAAACATTCAGTACTTC.

V is TRBV9 and J is TRBJ1-5; 9 positions match TRBD1. The CDR3 extends over 14 amino acids. Germline V CDR1 and CDR2: SGDLS, YYNGEE. V shed 4 bases and J 7 bases; nucleotides not matched to a gene: 6. The CDR3 is CASSSQGAGQPQHF. The CDR3 DNA reads TGTGCCAGCAGCTCACAGGGGGCAGGACAGCCCCAGCATTTT.